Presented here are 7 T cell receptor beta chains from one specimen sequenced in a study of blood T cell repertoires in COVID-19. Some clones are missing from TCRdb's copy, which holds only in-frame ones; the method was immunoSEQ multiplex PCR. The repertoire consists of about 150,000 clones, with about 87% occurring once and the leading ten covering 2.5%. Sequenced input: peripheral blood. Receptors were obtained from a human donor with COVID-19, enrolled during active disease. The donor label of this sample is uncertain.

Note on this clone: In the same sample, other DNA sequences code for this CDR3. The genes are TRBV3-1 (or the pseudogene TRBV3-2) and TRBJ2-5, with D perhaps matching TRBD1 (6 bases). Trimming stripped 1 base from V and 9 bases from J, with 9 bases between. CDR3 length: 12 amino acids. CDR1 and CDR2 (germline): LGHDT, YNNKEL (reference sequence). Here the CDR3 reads CASSQGGRAQYF. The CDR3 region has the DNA TGTGCCAGCAGCCAAGGGGGGCGGGCCCAGTACTTC.

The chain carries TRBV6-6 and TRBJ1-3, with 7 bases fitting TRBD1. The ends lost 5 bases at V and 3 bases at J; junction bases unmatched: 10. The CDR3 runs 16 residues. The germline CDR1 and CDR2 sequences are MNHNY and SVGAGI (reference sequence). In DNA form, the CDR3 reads TGTGCCAGCAGTGTAACAGGGGACAATATTGGAAACACCATATATTTT. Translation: CASSVTGDNIGNTIYF.

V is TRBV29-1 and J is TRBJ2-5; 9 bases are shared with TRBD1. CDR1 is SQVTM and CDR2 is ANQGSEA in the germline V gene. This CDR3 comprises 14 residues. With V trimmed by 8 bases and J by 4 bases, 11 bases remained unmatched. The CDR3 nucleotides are TGCAGCAAATCGGACAGGGGAGTAGGAGAGACCCAGTACTTC. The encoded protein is CSKSDRGVGETQYF.

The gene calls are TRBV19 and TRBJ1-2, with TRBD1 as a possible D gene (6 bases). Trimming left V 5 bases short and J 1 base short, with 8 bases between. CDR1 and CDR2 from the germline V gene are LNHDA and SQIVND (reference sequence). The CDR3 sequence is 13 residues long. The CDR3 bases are TGTGCCAGTAGTTTCAGGGGTAACTATGGCTACACCTTC. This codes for CASSFRGNYGYTF.

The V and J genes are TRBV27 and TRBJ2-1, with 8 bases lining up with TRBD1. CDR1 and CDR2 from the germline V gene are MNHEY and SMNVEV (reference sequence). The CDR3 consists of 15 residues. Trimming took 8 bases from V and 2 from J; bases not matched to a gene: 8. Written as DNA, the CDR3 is TGTGCCAGCTTCAGGGCAGGGGGCACCTACAATGAGCAGTTCTTC. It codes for CASFRAGGTYNEQFF.

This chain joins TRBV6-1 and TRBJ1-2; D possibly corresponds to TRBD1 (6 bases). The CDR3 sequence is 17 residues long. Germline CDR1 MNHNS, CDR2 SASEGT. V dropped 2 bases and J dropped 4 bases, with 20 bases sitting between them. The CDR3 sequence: CASSENVEVGGAYGYTF. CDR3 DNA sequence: TGTGCCAGCAGTGAAAATGTGGAGGTTGGGGGCGCCTATGGCTACACCTTC.

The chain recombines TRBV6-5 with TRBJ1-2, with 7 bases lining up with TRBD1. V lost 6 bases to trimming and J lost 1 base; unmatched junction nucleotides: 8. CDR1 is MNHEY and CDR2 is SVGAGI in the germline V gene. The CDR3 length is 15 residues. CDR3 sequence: CASRLDREINYGYTF. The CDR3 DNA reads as TGTGCCAGCAGACTAGACAGGGAAATTAACTATGGCTACACCTTC.